The 9 T cell receptor beta chains in this list originate from one sample, sequenced in a study of blood T cell repertoires in COVID-19. Sequenced by immunoSEQ multiplex PCR; TCRdb stores in-frame clones only, minus some. The sample has some 210,000 clones, about 89% seen once. What was sequenced was peripheral blood. These TCRs come from a man in his sixties who had recovered from COVID-19.

The gene calls are TRBV3-1 (or the pseudogene TRBV3-2) and TRBJ1-4; TRBD1 agrees at 8 bases. This CDR3 spans 15 amino acids. The V and J ends lost 5 bases and 7 bases, in that order; junction bases with no gene match: 9. Germline V lookup: CDR1 LGHDT, CDR2 YNNKEL (reference sequence). CDR3 nucleotides: TGTGCCAGCAGCTTACCACAGGGGGGGTTTGAAAAACTGTTTTTT. Protein: CASSLPQGGFEKLFF.

The rearrangement uses TRBV28 and TRBJ2-5; D gene uncertain. The germline V gene has CDR1 MDHEN and CDR2 SYDVKM. This CDR3 contains 16 residues. Trimming stripped 5 bases from V and 5 bases from J, with 21 bases between. The DNA of the CDR3 is TGTGCCAGCAGTCCACCCCAAGCAGGATTCTCGGAGACCCAGTACTTC. Translating it yields CASSPPQAGFSETQYF.

The chain uses TRBV4-1 and TRBJ2-5; 10 bases are a match to TRBD1. Germline CDR1 MGHRA, CDR2 YSYEKL. V shed 4 bases, J shed 2 bases, and the junction held 7 bases outside the gene matches. The CDR3 extends over 16 amino acids. The chain's CDR3 is CASSLATGGFQETQYF. The DNA for the CDR3 is TGCGCCAGCAGCCTTGCGACAGGGGGCTTTCAAGAGACCCAGTACTTC.

This chain connects TRBV5-5 to TRBJ2-1, with TRBD2 identical over 7 bases. The CDR3 spans 20 residues. V was pared by 4 bases and J by 0 bases, with 19 bases of the junction left unmatched. Germline CDR1 and CDR2: SGHKS and YYEKEE (reference sequence). DNA for the CDR3: TGTGCCAGCAGCATAGCGGGCGGAAATCGACCCTCGAGCTCCTACAATGAGCAGTTCTTC. Its translation is CASSIAGGNRPSSSYNEQFF.

V usage is TRBV5-4 and J usage is TRBJ1-2; TRBD1 matches 8 bases. Germline CDR1 SGHNT, CDR2 YYREEE (reference sequence). V shed 4 bases and J 2 bases; nucleotides not matched to a gene: 7. The CDR3 loop spans 15 amino acids. This CDR3 reads CASSLPDRENYGYTF. In DNA, the CDR3 is TGTGCCAGCAGCCTACCGGACAGGGAGAACTATGGCTACACCTTC.

This chain uses TRBV19 with TRBJ2-2, with 7 bases aligning to TRBD1. The germline V gene encodes CDR1 LNHDA and CDR2 SQIVND (reference sequence). V shed 7 bases, J shed 5 bases, and the junction held 13 bases outside the gene matches. The CDR3 extends over 16 amino acids. The chain's CDR3 is CASTTTGTSWTGELFF. The CDR3 region has the DNA TGTGCCAGTACCACGACAGGGACGAGTTGGACCGGGGAGCTGTTTTTT.

The J gene is TRBJ1-2, the V gene TRBV27; the D gene is possibly TRBD1 (5 bases). Germline V CDR1 and CDR2: MNHEY, SMNVEV (reference sequence). Between the trimmed V and J ends, which lost 5 bases and 2 bases, there was a span of 12 bases. The CDR3 is made up of 14 amino acids. This CDR3 is CASSSAGINYGYTF. The CDR3 bases are TGTGCCAGCAGTAGCGCAGGGATCAACTATGGCTACACCTTC.

The chain combines TRBV3-1 (or the pseudogene TRBV3-2) with TRBJ2-7; no definite D call. Germline CDR1 reads LGHDT; CDR2 reads YNNKEL (reference sequence). With 1 base removed from V and 4 bases from J, the gap between germline ends came to 5 bases. The CDR3 is made up of 12 amino acids. CDR3 amino acids: CASSQAGYEQYF. The DNA of the CDR3 is TGTGCCAGCAGCCAAGCCGGGTACGAGCAGTACTTC.

This chain links TRBV6-5 with TRBJ2-5; 7 bases line up with TRBD2. CDR1 and CDR2 (germline): MNHEY, SVGAGI. The V segment lost 6 bases and the J segment 7 bases; nucleotides outside the gene matches: 11. The CDR3 extends over 14 amino acids. CDR3 amino acids: CASRSSGRKGTQYF. In DNA form, the CDR3 reads TGTGCCAGCAGATCTAGCGGCCGTAAGGGGACCCAGTACTTC.